This T cell receptor beta chain comes out of a study of OX40 agonist ivuxolimab in advanced cancers. Study-wide results and limits: Clonal expansion was seen in CD4+ and CD8+ blood T cells by week 6 at 0.1 to 3.0 mg/kg. Normalized expansion of T-cell clones was also low for some nonresponders. More expanded clones were seen, on average, in CD8+ T cells than in CD4+.

Assay: immunoSEQ multiplex PCR; the TCRdb copy retains only in-frame clones and omits some. The sample shows 65,000 to 80,000 clones, 80% to 85% of them seen only once. A history of autoimmune disease or systemic immunosuppression excluded patients. Trimming took 0 bases from V and 1 from J, leaving 4 bases between them. In germline, CDR1 is SEHNR, CDR2 FQNEAQ (reference sequence). CDR3 length: 14 amino acids. About this clone: Antigen: not known.

This clonotype was obtained from an adult with an advanced solid tumor such as melanoma, head and neck, liver or kidney cancer. The starting material was CD4+ or CD8+ T cells sorted from blood, obtained in a trial of the OX40 agonist ivuxolimab. The V gene is TRBV7-9, the J gene TRBJ1-5; D unclear. The CDR3 is CASSLASSNQPQHF. The DNA of the CDR3 is TGTGCCAGCAGCTTAGCCTCGAGCAATCAGCCCCAGCATTTT. Filled out from reference TRBV7-9 and TRBJ1-5, the complete variable domain reads DTGVSQNPRHKITKRGQNVTFRCDPISEHNRLYWYRQTLGQGPEFLTYFQNEAQLEKSRLLSDRFSAERPKGSFSTLEIQRTEQGDSAMYLCASSLASSNQPQHFGDGTRLSIL.